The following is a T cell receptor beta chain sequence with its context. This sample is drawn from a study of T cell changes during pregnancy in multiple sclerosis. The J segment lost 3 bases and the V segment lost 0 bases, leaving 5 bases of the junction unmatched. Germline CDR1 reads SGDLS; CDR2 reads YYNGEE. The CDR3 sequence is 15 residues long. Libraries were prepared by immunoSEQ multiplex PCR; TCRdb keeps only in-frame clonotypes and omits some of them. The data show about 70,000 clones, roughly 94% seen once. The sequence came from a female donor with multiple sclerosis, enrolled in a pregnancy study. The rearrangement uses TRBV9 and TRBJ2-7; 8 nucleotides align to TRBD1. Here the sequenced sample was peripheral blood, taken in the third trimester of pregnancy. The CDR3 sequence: CASSVGTGLDYEQYF. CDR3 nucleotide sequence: TGTGCCAGCAGCGTAGGGACAGGGCTTGACTACGAGCAGTACTTC.